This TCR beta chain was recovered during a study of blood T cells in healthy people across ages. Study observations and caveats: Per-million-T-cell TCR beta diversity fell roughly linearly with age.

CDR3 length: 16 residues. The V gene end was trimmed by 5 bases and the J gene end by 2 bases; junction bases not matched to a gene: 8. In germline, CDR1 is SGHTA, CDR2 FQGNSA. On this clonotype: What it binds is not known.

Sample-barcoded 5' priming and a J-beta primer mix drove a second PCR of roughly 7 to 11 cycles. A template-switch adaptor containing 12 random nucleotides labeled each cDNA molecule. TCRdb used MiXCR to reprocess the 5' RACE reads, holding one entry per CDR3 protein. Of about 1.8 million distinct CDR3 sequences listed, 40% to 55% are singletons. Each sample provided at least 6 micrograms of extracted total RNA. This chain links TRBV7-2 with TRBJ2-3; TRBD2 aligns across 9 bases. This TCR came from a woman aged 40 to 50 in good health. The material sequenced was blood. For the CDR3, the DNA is TGTGCCAGCAGCCGCCAGCAGCGGGGGGCCACAGATACGCAGTATTTT. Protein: CASSRQQRGATDTQYF.